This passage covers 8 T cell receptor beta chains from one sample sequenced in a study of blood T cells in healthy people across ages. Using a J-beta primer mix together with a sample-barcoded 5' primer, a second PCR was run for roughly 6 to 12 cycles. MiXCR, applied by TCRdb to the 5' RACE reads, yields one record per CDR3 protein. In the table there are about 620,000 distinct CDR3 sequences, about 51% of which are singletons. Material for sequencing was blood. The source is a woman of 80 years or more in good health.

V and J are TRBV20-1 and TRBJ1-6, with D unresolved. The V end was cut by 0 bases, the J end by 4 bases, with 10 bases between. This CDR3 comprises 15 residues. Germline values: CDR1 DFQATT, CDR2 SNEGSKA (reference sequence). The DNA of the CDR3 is TGCAGTGCTAGAGATAGGGCACTTTATAATTCACCCCTCCACTTT. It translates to CSARDRALYNSPLHF.

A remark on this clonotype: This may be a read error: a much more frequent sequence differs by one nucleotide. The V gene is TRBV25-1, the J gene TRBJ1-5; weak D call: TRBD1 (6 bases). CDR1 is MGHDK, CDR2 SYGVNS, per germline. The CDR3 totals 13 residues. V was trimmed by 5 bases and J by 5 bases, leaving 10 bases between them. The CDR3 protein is CASSRAGDQPQHF. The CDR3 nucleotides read TGTGCCAGCAGTAGGGCAGGGGATCAGCCCCAGCATTTT.

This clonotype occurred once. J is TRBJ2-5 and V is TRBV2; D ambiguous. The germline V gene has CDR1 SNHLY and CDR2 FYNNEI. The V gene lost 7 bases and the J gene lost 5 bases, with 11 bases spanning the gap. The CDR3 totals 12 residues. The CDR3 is CASNHPSETQYF. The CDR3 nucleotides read TGTGCCAGCAATCATCCTTCGGAGACCCAGTACTTC.

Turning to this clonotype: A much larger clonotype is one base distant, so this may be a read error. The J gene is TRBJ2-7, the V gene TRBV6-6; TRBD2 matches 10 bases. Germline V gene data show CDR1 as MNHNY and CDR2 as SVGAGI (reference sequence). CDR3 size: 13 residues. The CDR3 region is CVSLAGEGYEQYF. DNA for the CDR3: TGTGTCAGCCTAGCGGGAGAGGGTTACGAGCAGTACTTC.

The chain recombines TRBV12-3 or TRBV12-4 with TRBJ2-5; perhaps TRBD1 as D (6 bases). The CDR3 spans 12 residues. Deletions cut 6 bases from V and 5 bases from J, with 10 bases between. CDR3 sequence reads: CASSRQEETQYF. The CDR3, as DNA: TGTGCCAGCAGCCGACAGGAGGAGACCCAGTACTTC.

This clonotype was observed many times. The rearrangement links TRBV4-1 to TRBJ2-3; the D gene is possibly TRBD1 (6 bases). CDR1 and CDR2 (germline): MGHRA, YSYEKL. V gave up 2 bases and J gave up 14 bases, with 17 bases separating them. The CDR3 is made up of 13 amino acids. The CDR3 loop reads CASSQTRGNRLYF. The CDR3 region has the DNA TGCGCCAGCAGCCAAACCAGGGGAAATCGTTTGTATTTT.

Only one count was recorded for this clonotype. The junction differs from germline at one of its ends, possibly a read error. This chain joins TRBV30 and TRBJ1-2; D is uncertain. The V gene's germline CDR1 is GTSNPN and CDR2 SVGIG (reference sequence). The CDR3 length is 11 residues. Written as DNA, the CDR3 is TGTGCCGGGAGTGTAATTCGCTTCTACACCTTC. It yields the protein CAGSVIRFYTF.

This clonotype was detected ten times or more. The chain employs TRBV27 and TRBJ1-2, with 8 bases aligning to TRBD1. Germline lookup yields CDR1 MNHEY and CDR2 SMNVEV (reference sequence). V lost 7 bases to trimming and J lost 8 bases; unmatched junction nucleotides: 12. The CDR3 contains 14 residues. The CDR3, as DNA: TGTGCCAGCACGACCAACACGGACAGGGCCGGCTACACCTTC. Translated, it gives CASTTNTDRAGYTF.